These 27 T cell receptor beta chains were all obtained from the same sample, sequenced in a study of human T cells and chemical hapten exposure. TCRdb recomputed calls from the RACE reads with MiXCR, one row per CDR3 protein. The table lists roughly 380,000 distinct CDR3 sequences, 4.5% to 6% of them singletons, with approximately 2.4% in the top ten. Time point of the sample: pre-sensitization, week 0. Treatment denoted: therapeutic diphenylcyclopropenone sensitization with weekly scalp DPC. This material consisted of whole blood, taken in connection with sensitization to the hapten diphenylcyclopropenone (DPC). The receptors derive from a woman in her fifties or sixties with alopecia areata. Some clones in this sample may be carry-over from other donors' samples.

This clonotype was seen more than once but under ten times. The chain is built from TRBV20-1 and TRBJ1-5; D is perhaps TRBD1 (5 bases). CDR3 size: 16 residues. The V gene's germline CDR1 is DFQATT and CDR2 SNEGSKA (reference sequence). Trimming took off 5 bases at V and 0 bases at J, with 17 bases between the two ends. The CDR3 sequence is CSAQRWRGNSNQPQHF. The CDR3 DNA reads TGCAGTGCTCAGAGATGGCGGGGGAATAGCAATCAGCCCCAGCATTTT.

V gene TRBV27 combines with J gene TRBJ1-1, with a tentative D call TRBD1 (5 bases). CDR1 MNHEY and CDR2 SMNVEV come from the germline V gene (reference sequence). V lost 9 bases to trimming and J lost 0 bases, with 20 bases between them. The CDR3 spans 16 residues. This CDR3 reads CASSSNQGAMNTEAFF. CDR3 nucleotide sequence: TGTGCCAGTTCGTCGAACCAGGGCGCCATGAACACTGAAGCTTTCTTT.

This clonotype was seen ten or more times. The chain recombines TRBV3-1 with TRBJ2-1; 9 bases map to TRBD2. The CDR3 extends over 14 amino acids. CDR1 is LGHDT and CDR2 is YNNKEL in the germline V gene (reference sequence). The V gene end was trimmed by 1 base and the J gene end by 10 bases; junction bases not matched to a gene: 5. CDR3 protein: CASSQVAGGGEQFF. The CDR3, as DNA: TGTGCCAGCAGCCAAGTCGCGGGAGGGGGGGAGCAGTTCTTC.

This clonotype has at least ten counts. The chain is built from TRBV7-8 and TRBJ1-4, with TRBD1 matching over 11 bases. Germline V CDR1 and CDR2: SGHVS, FQNEAQ. The V and J ends lost 3 bases and 7 bases, in that order; junction bases with no gene match: 1. This CDR3 region has 14 residues. This CDR3 reads CASSFGTGGEKLFF. The DNA of the CDR3 is TGTGCCAGCAGCTTCGGGACAGGGGGTGAAAAACTGTTTTTT.

The chain joins TRBV7-3 to TRBJ2-1, with D maybe TRBD2 (6 bases). Germline CDR1 and CDR2: SGHTA and FQGTGA. The CDR3 length is 14 residues. V was trimmed by 5 bases and J by 3 bases, leaving 11 bases between them. The CDR3 loop is CASSLLADYNEQFF. The CDR3 nucleotides are TGTGCCAGCAGCCTATTAGCGGACTACAATGAGCAGTTCTTC.

This sequence joins TRBV19 and TRBJ1-5, with 10 bases matching TRBD1. CDR1 is LNHDA and CDR2 is SQIVND in the germline V gene (reference sequence). This CDR3 is 13 amino acids long. With 5 bases clipped from V and 8 bases from J, the junction kept 3 bases outside the gene matches. CDR3 sequence reads: CASSSDRGKPQHF. The CDR3 coding sequence is TGTGCCAGTAGTTCGGACAGGGGGAAGCCCCAGCATTTT. The whole variable domain, remainder taken from reference TRBV19 and TRBJ1-5, is DGGITQSPKYLFRKEGQNVTLSCEQNLNHDAMYWYRQDPGQGLRLIYYSQIVNDFQKGDIAEGYSVSREKKESFPLTVTSAQKNPTAFYLCASSSDRGKPQHFGDGTRLSIL.

This chain connects TRBV5-1 to TRBJ2-5, with TRBD2 matching 10 bases. With V trimmed by 4 bases and J by 0 bases, 6 bases remained unmatched. This CDR3 contains 16 residues. Germline V gives CDR1 SGHRS, CDR2 YFSETQ. CDR3 DNA sequence: TGCGCCAGCAGCGGGGCCGGGACTAGCGACCAAGAGACCCAGTACTTC. Translating it yields CASSGAGTSDQETQYF.

The rearrangement joins TRBV6-6 to TRBJ2-3, with TRBD1 matching 8 bases. Germline CDR1 and CDR2: MNHNY and SVGAGI (reference sequence). The CDR3 loop spans 15 amino acids. V lost 2 bases to trimming and J lost 5 bases; unmatched junction nucleotides: 6. Written as DNA, the CDR3 is TGTGCCAGCAGTTACCAGGGGGCCCGAGGAGATACGCAGTATTTT. Its translation: CASSYQGARGDTQYF.

This clonotype was recorded a few times. The J gene is TRBJ2-3, the V gene TRBV5-1; D is perhaps TRBD1 (5 bases). V was shortened by 2 bases and J by 2 bases, with 12 bases between the two germline ends. This CDR3 region has 15 residues. From germline, CDR1 is SGHRS and CDR2 YFSETQ. The CDR3 DNA reads TGCGCCAGCAGCTTTATGCAGGGAAACACAGATACGCAGTATTTT. Translated: CASSFMQGNTDTQYF.

This clonotype came up many times. This chain uses TRBV3-1 with TRBJ2-3; D is undetermined. The CDR3 spans 14 residues. From germline, CDR1 is LGHDT and CDR2 YNNKEL (reference sequence). Trimming cost V 1 base and J 1 base, with 6 bases left between them. The CDR3 DNA sequence: TGTGCCAGCAGCCAAGCCCGTGGCACAGATACGCAGTATTTT. This gives the protein CASSQARGTDTQYF.

This clonotype has at least ten counts. The rearrangement uses TRBV24-1 and TRBJ2-3, with D unclear. The germline V and J ends were trimmed by 4 bases and 4 bases, with 8 bases remaining between them. Germline CDR1 and CDR2: KGHDR and SFDVKD. The CDR3 runs 13 residues. The CDR3 DNA follows: TGTGCCACCAGTGAAGTGGCTCCAGATACGCAGTATTTT. It yields the protein CATSEVAPDTQYF.

This clonotype was detected only a few times. The rearrangement uses TRBV5-4 and TRBJ2-2, with 7 bases aligning to TRBD2. This CDR3 contains 15 residues. CDR1 and CDR2 from the germline V gene are SGHNT and YYREEE (reference sequence). The V gene end was trimmed by 2 bases and the J gene end by 5 bases; junction bases not matched to a gene: 6. CDR3 residues: CASSFGGSGTGELFF. The CDR3 DNA reads TGTGCCAGCAGCTTCGGGGGGAGCGGGACCGGGGAGCTGTTTTTT. The full variable domain, completed using reference TRBV5-4 and TRBJ2-2, is ETGVTQSPTHLIKTRGQQVTLRCSSQSGHNTVSWYQQALGQGPQFIFQYYREEENGRGNFPPRFSGLQFPNYSSELNVNALELDDSALYLCASSFGGSGTGELFFGEGSRLTVL.

This clonotype showed up many times. The chain combines TRBV7-8 with TRBJ2-3, with 8 nucleotides matching TRBD2. The V gene end was trimmed by 2 bases and the J gene end by 3 bases; junction bases not matched to a gene: 4. The germline CDR1 and CDR2 sequences are SGHVS and FQNEAQ. The CDR3 covers 15 residues. Here the CDR3 reads CASSLSGLATDTQYF. The CDR3 DNA reads TGTGCCAGCAGCTTATCCGGACTAGCAACAGATACGCAGTATTTT.

This clonotype turned up a few times. The DNA for the CDR3 is TGTGCCACCAGCAGAGATCGAGGACATCTTACCTCTTCGGGCACCGGGGAGCTGTTTTTT. Translating it yields CATSRDRGHLTSSGTGELFF. V is TRBV15 and J is TRBJ2-2; TRBD1 is a possible D gene (5 bases). V lost 0 bases and J 4 bases, leaving 24 bases between the germline ends. Germline CDR1 and CDR2: LNHNV and YYDKDF (reference sequence). The CDR3 totals 20 residues.

This clonotype has at least ten counts. The chain recombines TRBV7-2 with TRBJ2-7; TRBD2 agrees at 8 bases. Germline-derived CDR1 and CDR2 are SGHTA and FQGNSA. The CDR3 contains 14 residues. V dropped 8 bases and J dropped 6; count of bases not matched to a gene: 12. Here the CDR3 DNA reads TGTGCCAGCGCACGGGGAGCGGGAGTCGGCGAGCAGTACTTC. Translation gives CASARGAGVGEQYF.

There are a few counts of this clonotype. The chain is built from TRBV2 and TRBJ2-1; D may be TRBD2 (5 bases). CDR3 length: 13 amino acids. V lost 5 bases and J lost 8, with 13 bases in between. Looked up from germline, CDR1 is SNHLY and CDR2 is FYNNEI. The CDR3 loop reads CASSREGMDEQFF. The CDR3 nucleotides are TGTGCCAGCAGTAGAGAGGGTATGGATGAGCAGTTCTTC.

The chain employs TRBV20-1 and TRBJ2-7; tentatively, D is TRBD2 (5 bases). This CDR3 is 12 amino acids long. CDR1 is DFQATT, CDR2 SNEGSKA, per germline (reference sequence). V was cut by 4 bases and J by 6 bases, with 13 bases left in between. CDR3 loop: CSAKASRLEQYF. The CDR3 DNA reads TGCAGTGCTAAGGCTAGCAGACTCGAGCAGTACTTC.

This clonotype was recorded at least ten times. The rearrangement uses TRBV2 and TRBJ2-4, with TRBD2 matching over 8 bases. V was clipped by 3 bases and J by 2 bases; unmatched bases: 12. CDR1 and CDR2 from the germline V gene are SNHLY and FYNNEI. This CDR3 spans 18 amino acids. The CDR3, as DNA: TGTGCCAGCAGTGAGGGGGGTGGGACTAGTATCTCCAAAAACATTCAGTACTTC. As protein: CASSEGGGTSISKNIQYF. The full variable domain, its missing parts supplied by reference TRBV2 and TRBJ2-4, is EPEVTQTPSHQVTQMGQEVILRCVPISNHLYFYWYRQILGQKVEFLVSFYNNEISEKSEIFDDQFSVERPDGSNFTLKIRSTKLEDSAMYFCASSEGGGTSISKNIQYFGAGTRLSVL.

This clonotype was seen many times. The genes are TRBV9 and TRBJ1-1, with D maybe TRBD1 (6 bases). Between the trimmed V and J ends, which lost 4 bases and 3 bases, there was a span of 16 bases. The CDR3 is made up of 15 amino acids. The germline CDR1 and CDR2 sequences are SGDLS and YYNGEE. The CDR3 spells CASSSQGEGDTEAFF. CDR3 nucleotide sequence: TGTGCCAGCAGCTCACAGGGCGAGGGAGACACTGAAGCTTTCTTT.

This clonotype was counted at least ten times. The chain has TRBV6-2 or TRBV6-3 and TRBJ2-1, with D unresolved. Germline CDR1 and CDR2: MNHEY and SVGEGT. The CDR3 has 12 amino acids. V gave up 5 bases and J gave up 10 bases, with 12 bases separating them. This chain's CDR3 is CASSMGDGEQFF. CDR3 nucleotide sequence: TGTGCCAGCAGTATGGGCGACGGGGAGCAGTTCTTC.

V and J are TRBV6-2 or TRBV6-3 and TRBJ2-1, with 9 nucleotides matching TRBD2. The CDR3 loop spans 16 amino acids. Germline CDR1 MNHEY, CDR2 SVGEGT. J lost 7 bases, V lost 2 bases, and 9 bases had no gene match. The CDR3 nucleotides are TGTGCCAGCAGTTACCCCTTAGCGGGAGTATTAAATGAGCAGTTCTTC. This sequence encodes CASSYPLAGVLNEQFF.

This clonotype has a handful of counts. As DNA, the CDR3 is TGTGCCAGCAGCTTATATCCCATTTCTTTCTCTGGGGCCAACGTCCTGACTTTC. Translated, it gives CASSLYPISFSGANVLTF. The V and J genes are TRBV7-3 and TRBJ2-6; D gene uncertain. Germline V gene data show CDR1 as SGHTA and CDR2 as FQGTGA. Deletions cut 2 bases from V and 0 bases from J, with 14 bases between. The CDR3 runs to 18 residues.

This clonotype was counted ten times or more. The chain uses TRBV7-9 and TRBJ2-1, with 8 bases lining up with TRBD1. The CDR3 loop spans 16 amino acids. Germline CDR1 reads SEHNR; CDR2 reads FQNEAQ (reference sequence). V shed 2 bases, J shed 2 bases, and the junction held 5 bases outside the gene matches. The CDR3 region is CASSLKAGGPYNEQFF. The DNA for the CDR3 is TGTGCCAGCAGCTTAAAGGCAGGGGGCCCCTACAATGAGCAGTTCTTC.

The CDR3 sequence: CASTGGWNEQFF. The CDR3 nucleotides read TGTGCCAGCACCGGAGGGTGGAATGAGCAGTTCTTC. The rearrangement links TRBV28 to TRBJ2-1, with D possibly being TRBD2 (6 bases). This CDR3 spans 12 amino acids. V shed 7 bases and J shed 7 bases, with 11 bases lying between them. Germline CDR1 and CDR2: MDHEN and SYDVKM.

As to this clonotype: One base away lies a much larger clone, so this may be a sequencing read error. The chain employs TRBV25-1 and TRBJ1-2; possible D gene TRBD1, 6 bases. From germline, CDR1 is MGHDK and CDR2 SYGVNS. CDR3 length: 13 amino acids. CDR3 amino acids: CASSTTGTYGCTF. The DNA for the CDR3 is TGTGCCAGCAGTACCACAGGGACCTATGGCTGCACCTTC.

This clonotype appeared a few times. The chain carries TRBV7-9 and TRBJ1-1; D is ambiguous. The CDR3 is 14 amino acids. Germline CDR1 and CDR2: SEHNR and FQNEAQ (reference sequence). V was clipped by 1 base and J by 5 bases, with 11 bases between them. CDR3 sequence (DNA): TGTGCCAGCAGCTTAGGTATGGCACAGACTGAAGCTTTCTTT. This encodes CASSLGMAQTEAFF.

This clonotype was detected many times. The chain combines TRBV29-1 with TRBJ2-3; 10 positions agree with TRBD2. Trimming took 5 bases from V and 4 from J; bases not matched to a gene: 15. The CDR3 has 17 amino acids. Germline V CDR1 and CDR2: SQVTM, ANQGSEA. CDR3 nucleotides: TGCAGCGTTAACGGGAAAAGCGGGGGGGCCTCCCCAGATACGCAGTATTTT. Translated, it gives CSVNGKSGGASPDTQYF.